A selection of T cell receptor beta chains follows, all from one sample in a study of Ad26.COV2.S vaccination and SARS-CoV-2 variants. Using immunoSEQ multiplex PCR, the repertoire was profiled, and TCRdb retains in-frame clones only, with some absent. The sample includes about 320,000 clones, around four fifths of them seen just once. Sequencing used peripheral blood, obtained in a trial of Ad26.COV2.S vaccine versus placebo. The receptors were sampled from a person between 18 and 59 years old who received the Ad26.COV2.S COVID-19 vaccine or a placebo. Both conserved end residues are part of each CDR3. A D gene is named only where the DNA matches it firmly. Some rows have no size entry. The others give once, few or many, or a class for an expanded clone.

j_call	d_call	clone_size	v_call	cdr3_nt	cdr3_aa
TRBJ1-3	TRBD1	NA	TRBV29-1	TGCAGCGTTGACAATCGGGACAGGGTGGGAAACACCATATATTTT	CSVDNRDRVGNTIYF
TRBJ2-3	TRBD2	NA	TRBV4-2	TGTGCCAGCAGCCAAGATCTCAATAGCGGGGGGGTGTATACAGATACGCAGTATTTT	CASSQDLNSGGVYTDTQYF
TRBJ2-7	NA	many	TRBV6-5	TGTGCCAGCAGTTACTCCTTGGAAGGTTCCTACGAGCAGTACTTC	CASSYSLEGSYEQYF
TRBJ2-7	NA	NA	TRBV7-2	TGTGCCAGCAGCTTAGACAGGGTAGGCCTAATCGCCTACGAGCAGTACTTC	CASSLDRVGLIAYEQYF
TRBJ2-7	TRBD1	few	TRBV6-5	TGTGCCAGCAGCAGACAGGGGGCTGGCTACGAGCAGTACTTC	CASSRQGAGYEQYF
TRBJ2-3	NA	NA	TRBV27	TGTGCCAGCAGTTTACTGGGGGGAGATACGCAGTATTTT	CASSLLGGDTQYF
TRBJ2-5	TRBD2	NA	TRBV6-6	TGTGCCAGCAGTTACATAAGCGGGGGCCAAGAGACCCAGTACTTC	CASSYISGGQETQYF
TRBJ1-6	NA	many	TRBV27	TGTGCCAGCAGTCTGGGGTCCCGGAGGAATTCACCCCTCCACTTT	CASSLGSRRNSPLHF
TRBJ1-1	TRBD1	few	TRBV3-1/TRBV3-2	TGTGCCAGCAGCCAACTGGGGATCCAGGGGGCTCTCACTGAAGCTTTCTTT	CASSQLGIQGALTEAFF
TRBJ2-5	NA	NA	TRBV6-5	TGTGCCAGCAGCCGCGGACCGACCAAGAAGACCCAGTACTTC	CASSRGPTKKTQYF
TRBJ2-7	TRBD2	NA	TRBV28	TGTGCCAGCAGCGCTCTAGCGGGGGCATCCTACGAGCAGTACTTC	CASSALAGASYEQYF
TRBJ2-5	TRBD1	NA	TRBV7-2	TGTGCCAGCAGCCGGGACAGGGGGGAAGAGACCCAGTACTTC	CASSRDRGEETQYF
TRBJ2-5	TRBD2	NA	TRBV11-2	TGTGCCAGCAACGGGGTAGCGGGGGCGGGGGAGACCCAGTACTTC	CASNGVAGAGETQYF
TRBJ2-2	NA	NA	TRBV7-9	TGTGCCAGCACCTTTCTCGAGAACACCGGGGAGCTGTTTTTT	CASTFLENTGELFF
TRBJ2-7	TRBD1	NA	TRBV5-5	TGTGCCAGCAGCGCGGTGGGACAGAGTTTCTACGAGCAGTACTTC	CASSAVGQSFYEQYF
TRBJ2-5	TRBD2	NA	TRBV6-1	TGTGCCAGCAGTGATCCTCGCGGGGGGGCCGGGACCCAGTACTTC	CASSDPRGGAGTQYF